This T cell receptor (beta chain) appears in the sequencing data of a study of T-cell reconstitution after alpha-beta-depleted transplantation in children. Only a few counts were recorded for this clonotype. For TCRbeta, the library was prepared with unique molecular identifiers. TCRdb reprocessed the PCR reads with MiXCR, giving one entry per CDR3 protein. The table records around 400,000 distinct CDR3 sequences, roughly a tenth of them present only once. Trimming removed 0 bases from V and 10 bases from J, with 10 bases in between. The CDR3 is 13 amino acids. Germline CDR1 reads SGHTA; CDR2 reads FQGNSA.

The gene calls are TRBV7-2 and TRBJ2-1; D call uncertain. The source of this sequence is a human donor who donated a stem cell graft to a child with acute myeloid leukemia. The sequencing used PBMCs from the stem cell graft donor, collected from the stem cell graft. CDR3 sequence (DNA): TGTGCCAGCAGCTTAGCCCCCCGAGGCGAGCAGTTCTTC. It encodes CASSLAPRGEQFF.